The 2 T cell receptor beta chains listed next were all sequenced from one sample in a study of PD-L1 blockade in urothelial cancer. Clones were sequenced by immunoSEQ multiplex PCR, and TCRdb holds only the in-frame ones, with some missing. The sample lists 75,000 to 95,000 clones; around nine tenths were seen once. The input for sequencing was PBMCs, taken around atezolizumab (anti-PD-L1) treatment. The receptor source for this set is a man in his sixties with urothelial cancer.

In this sample, this clone turned up once. The chain carries TRBV5-1 and TRBJ1-5; 7 nucleotides line up with TRBD1. With 4 bases clipped from V and 5 bases from J, the junction kept 9 bases outside the gene matches. The V gene's germline CDR1 is SGHRS and CDR2 YFSETQ. This CDR3 has 15 amino acids. CDR3 region: CASSPGQASDQPQHF. CDR3 in DNA: TGCGCCAGCAGCCCAGGACAGGCATCCGATCAGCCCCAGCATTTT.

The chain links TRBV7-9 to TRBJ2-7; TRBD1 aligns across 10 bases. V gave up 4 bases and J gave up 2 bases; unmatched junction bases: 2. Germline loops: CDR1 SEHNR, CDR2 FQNEAQ (reference sequence). The CDR3 is 14 amino acids. The chain's CDR3 is CASSSGTGAYEQYF. CDR3 sequence (DNA): TGTGCCAGCAGCTCCGGGACAGGGGCCTACGAGCAGTACTTC. Complete variable domain (other parts from reference TRBV7-9 and TRBJ2-7): DTGVSQNPRHKITKRGQNVTFRCDPISEHNRLYWYRQTLGQGPEFLTYFQNEAQLEKSRLLSDRFSAERPKGSFSTLEIQRTEQGDSAMYLCASSSGTGAYEQYFGPGTRLTVT.